One sample yielded the 9 T cell receptor beta chains listed below, sequenced in a study of neoadjuvant anti-PD-1 for oral cavity cancer. Measured with immunoSEQ multiplex PCR; TCRdb has only the in-frame clones, and not every one. The table shows fewer than 70,000 clones, with approximately 80% occurring only once. This sample comprised PBMCs, obtained before nivolumab (anti-PD-1) treatment. These receptors were taken from a person between 35 and 79 years old with oral cavity squamous cell carcinoma.

The chain links TRBV27 to TRBJ1-1; 8 bases are a match to TRBD1. Germline V CDR1 and CDR2: MNHEY, SMNVEV (reference sequence). Trimming took 4 bases from V and 1 from J; bases not matched to a gene: 8. This CDR3 region has 16 residues. As DNA, the CDR3 is TGTGCCAGCAGTTCCGACAGGGGTCAAGGGAACACTGAAGCTTTCTTT. Translating gives CASSSDRGQGNTEAFF.

DNA of the CDR3: TGTGCCAGCAGTTTAAGTCAGCTCCTAGCGGGAGCTCAAGAGACCCAGTACTTC. Residues: CASSLSQLLAGAQETQYF. The rearrangement links TRBV28 to TRBJ2-5, with 10 nucleotides matching TRBD2. The CDR3 is made up of 18 amino acids. Germline V gene data show CDR1 as MDHEN and CDR2 as SYDVKM. J was trimmed by 2 bases and V by 2 bases; bases with no gene match: 11.

A note on this clone: One junction end does not reproduce the germline sequence, and a read error may be involved. The chain recombines TRBV6-5 with TRBJ1-1, with D possibly TRBD1 on 6 matching bases. Per the germline V gene, CDR1 is MNHEY and CDR2 is SVGAGI. The CDR3 consists of 14 residues. CDR3 in DNA: TGTGCCAGCAGTGACCCTGGACAGTCTACTGCAGCTTTCTTT. Translation: CASSDPGQSTAAFF.

The chain combines TRBV28 with TRBJ2-1; D possibly corresponds to TRBD2 (7 bases). Germline V gene lookup returns CDR1 MDHEN and CDR2 SYDVKM. V dropped 4 bases and J dropped 8 bases, with 24 bases sitting between them. This CDR3 spans 17 amino acids. CDR3 coding DNA: TGTGCCAGCAGTTCCTTCTGGACCGCGACGGGGGGCTATGAGCAGTTCTTC. This translates into CASSSFWTATGGYEQFF.

This chain connects TRBV6-5 to TRBJ2-7; either TRBD1 or TRBD2 may fit D (5 bases each). The CDR3 length is 12 residues. V was shortened by 6 bases and J by 3 bases, with 9 bases between the two germline ends. The germline V gene has CDR1 MNHEY and CDR2 SVGAGI. CDR3 in DNA: TGTGCCAGCAGCCCGGGGCTCTACGAGCAGTACTTC. This codes for CASSPGLYEQYF.

The sample holds one count of this clone. The chain combines TRBV28 with TRBJ1-1, with D possibly matching TRBD1 (5 bases). CDR1 MDHEN and CDR2 SYDVKM come from the germline V gene. There are 14 residues in the CDR3. With 1 base removed from V and 5 bases from J, the gap between germline ends came to 11 bases. In DNA, the CDR3 is TGTGCCAGCAGTTTATACCAGGGCCGAACTGAAGCTTTCTTT. This translates into CASSLYQGRTEAFF.

The chain joins TRBV6-5 to TRBJ2-7, with 10 positions matching TRBD1. CDR3 length: 15 residues. With V trimmed by 6 bases and J by 6 bases, 11 bases remained unmatched. Germline lookup yields CDR1 MNHEY and CDR2 SVGAGI. CDR3 nucleotide sequence: TGTGCCAGCAGCCTGACAGGGGGCGCGTTCCCCGAGCAGTACTTC. This codes for CASSLTGGAFPEQYF.

The V and J genes are TRBV7-2 and TRBJ2-1, with TRBD2 identical over 15 bases. In germline, CDR1 is SGHTA, CDR2 FQGNSA. CDR3 size: 15 residues. Losses at the gene ends were 2 bases for V and 14 bases for J; bases not matched to a gene: 7. The DNA for the CDR3 is TGTGCCAGCAGCTTATCCGGACTAGCGGGAGGGTTTGAGTTCTTC. As protein: CASSLSGLAGGFEFF.

This clone was detected only once. V is TRBV19 and J is TRBJ2-5, with D unclear. With 1 base removed from V and 5 bases from J, the gap between germline ends came to 5 bases. Germline values: CDR1 LNHDA, CDR2 SQIVND (reference sequence). This CDR3 is built from 12 residues. In DNA, the CDR3 is TGTGCCAGTAGTATAGGGGGTGAGACCCAGTACTTC. This translates into CASSIGGETQYF.